This entry is about one TCR beta chain. What it binds is unknown. Alongside a J-beta primer mix, a sample-barcoded 5' primer served in a second PCR lasting about 7 to 12 cycles. The authors tagged each cDNA molecule using a template-switch adaptor with 12 random nucleotides. One entry per CDR3 protein results from TCRdb running MiXCR on the 5' RACE reads. The sample yields around 800,000 distinct CDR3 sequences, approximately 59% seen once. The sample comes from a study of blood T cells in healthy people across ages. Germline V gene sequence: CDR1 SEHNR, CDR2 FQNEAQ (reference sequence). This CDR3 spans 14 amino acids. Study-level results: Diversity of TCR beta per million T cells declined in a roughly linear way with age.

Drawing of peripheral blood yielded about 9.8 milliliters from each donor. The sample comprised blood. The chain links TRBV7-9 to TRBJ2-1; 7 bases fit TRBD2. The J call may be in error: the DNA end matches TRBJ2-7 better. This clonotype originated in a man in his thirties or forties in good health. The CDR3 nucleotides are TGTGCCAGCAGCCTGAGGCGGGGGTCCTACGAGCAGTACTTC. It specifies CASSLRRGSYEQYF.